The clone carrying this T cell receptor beta chain was observed a few times. Its antigen remains unknown. V dropped 3 bases and J dropped 4 bases, with 4 bases sitting between them. Looked up from germline, CDR1 is SGHVS and CDR2 is FQNEAQ. The CDR3 is 13 amino acids. Amplification used 60 Vbeta primers and 13 Jbeta primers. In the study's own analysis: A later analysis counted 80 million or so unique TCR beta chains, about 11 million shared. The table came from immunoSEQ multiplex PCR; TCRdb's copy has only in-frame clones and leaves some out. V, J and clone size derive from that table, while D and trimming were established from the DNA sequence. The sample has approximately 170,000 clones; roughly 80% are singletons. The data derive from a study of cytomegalovirus exposure and HLA in healthy donors. Nominally healthy donors were sampled, though unrecorded immune exposures were likely. Study outcomes and limitations: A later analysis associated roughly 15,000 TCR beta sequences with HLA alleles at a 0.05 false discovery rate.

Sequencing was performed on PBMCs. The rearrangement uses TRBV7-8 and TRBJ2-6; no definite D call. This TCR was sampled from a male donor in good health and CMV-seronegative. CDR3 sequence (DNA): TGTGCCAGCAGCTTTGCGGGGGCCAACGTCCTGACTTTC. This gives the protein CASSFAGANVLTF.